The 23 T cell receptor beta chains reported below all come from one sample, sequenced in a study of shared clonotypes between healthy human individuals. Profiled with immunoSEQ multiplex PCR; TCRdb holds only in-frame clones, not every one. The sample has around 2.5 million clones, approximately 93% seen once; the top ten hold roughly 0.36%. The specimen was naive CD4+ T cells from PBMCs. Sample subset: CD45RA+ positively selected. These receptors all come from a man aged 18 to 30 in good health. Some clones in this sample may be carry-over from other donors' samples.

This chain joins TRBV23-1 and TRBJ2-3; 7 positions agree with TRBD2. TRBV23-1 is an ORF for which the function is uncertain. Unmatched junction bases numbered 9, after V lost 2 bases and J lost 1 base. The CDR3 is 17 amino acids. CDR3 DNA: TGCGCCAGCAGTCAAATTGAGAGGGGAGGGGGCACAGATACGCAGTATTTT. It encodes CASSQIERGGGTDTQYF.

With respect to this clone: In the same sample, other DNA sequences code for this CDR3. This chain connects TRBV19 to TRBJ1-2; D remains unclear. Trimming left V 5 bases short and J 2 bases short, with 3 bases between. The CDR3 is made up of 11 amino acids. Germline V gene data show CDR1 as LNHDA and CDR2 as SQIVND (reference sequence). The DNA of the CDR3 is TGTGCCAGTAGTTCAAACTATGGCTACACCTTC. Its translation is CASSSNYGYTF.

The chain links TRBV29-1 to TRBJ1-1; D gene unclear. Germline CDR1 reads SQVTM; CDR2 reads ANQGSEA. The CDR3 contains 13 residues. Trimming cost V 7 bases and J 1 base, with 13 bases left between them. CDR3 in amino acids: CSAVRQTNTEAFF. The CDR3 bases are TGCAGCGCTGTCAGGCAAACGAACACTGAAGCTTTCTTT.

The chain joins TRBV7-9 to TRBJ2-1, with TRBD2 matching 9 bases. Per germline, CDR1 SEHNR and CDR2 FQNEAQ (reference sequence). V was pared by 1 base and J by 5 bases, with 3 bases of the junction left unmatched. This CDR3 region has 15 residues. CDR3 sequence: CASSLVAGGDNEQFF. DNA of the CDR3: TGTGCCAGCAGCTTAGTTGCGGGAGGGGACAATGAGCAGTTCTTC.

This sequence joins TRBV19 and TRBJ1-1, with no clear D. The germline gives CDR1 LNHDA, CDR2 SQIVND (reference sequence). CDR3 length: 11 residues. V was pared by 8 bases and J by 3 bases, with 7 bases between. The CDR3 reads CASGFHTEAFF. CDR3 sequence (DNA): TGTGCCAGTGGGTTTCACACTGAAGCTTTCTTT.

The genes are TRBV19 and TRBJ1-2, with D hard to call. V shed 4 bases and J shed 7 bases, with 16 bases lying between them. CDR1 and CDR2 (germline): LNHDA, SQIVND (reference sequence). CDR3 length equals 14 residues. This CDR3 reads CASSRGPDPSGYTF. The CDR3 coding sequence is TGTGCCAGTAGTAGAGGACCTGATCCTTCTGGCTACACCTTC. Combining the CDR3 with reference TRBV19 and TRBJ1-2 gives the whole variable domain DGGITQSPKYLFRKEGQNVTLSCEQNLNHDAMYWYRQDPGQGLRLIYYSQIVNDFQKGDIAEGYSVSREKKESFPLTVTSAQKNPTAFYLCASSRGPDPSGYTFGSGTRLTVV.

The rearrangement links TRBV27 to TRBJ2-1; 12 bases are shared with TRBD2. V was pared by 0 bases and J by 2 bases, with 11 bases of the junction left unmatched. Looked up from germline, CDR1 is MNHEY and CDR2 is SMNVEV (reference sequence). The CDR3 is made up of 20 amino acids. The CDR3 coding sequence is TGTGCCAGCAGTTTATCCCCGCACCGATCTAGCGGGAGGGCCTACAATGAGCAGTTCTTC. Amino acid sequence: CASSLSPHRSSGRAYNEQFF.

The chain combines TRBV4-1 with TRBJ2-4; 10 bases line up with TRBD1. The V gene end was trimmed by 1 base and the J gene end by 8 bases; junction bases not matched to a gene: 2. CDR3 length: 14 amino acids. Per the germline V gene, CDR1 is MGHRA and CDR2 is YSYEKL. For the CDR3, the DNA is TGCGCCAGCAGCCAAGTTGGGACAGGGGACATTCAGTACTTC. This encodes CASSQVGTGDIQYF.

The CDR3 protein is CASSIAGAGGTDTQYF. The CDR3 nucleotides are TGTGCCAGTAGTATCGCAGGGGCCGGTGGTACAGATACGCAGTATTTT. The gene calls are TRBV19 and TRBJ2-3, with D maybe TRBD1 (6 bases). Looked up from germline, CDR1 is LNHDA and CDR2 is SQIVND (reference sequence). This CDR3 contains 16 residues. Trimming shortened V by 3 bases and J by 3 bases, and 16 bases separated the two germline ends. Full variable domain (outside the CDR3, taken from reference TRBV19 and TRBJ2-3): DGGITQSPKYLFRKEGQNVTLSCEQNLNHDAMYWYRQDPGQGLRLIYYSQIVNDFQKGDIAEGYSVSREKKESFPLTVTSAQKNPTAFYLCASSIAGAGGTDTQYFGPGTRLTVL.

In nucleotides, the CDR3 is TGTGCCAGCACCAGCCCGGGACTCCTCCCTACCGGACTGTTTTTT. Amino acids: CASTSPGLLPTGLFF. The chain recombines TRBV28 with TRBJ1-4; possible D gene TRBD1, 5 bases. With 7 bases removed from V and 13 bases from J, the gap between germline ends came to 25 bases. This CDR3 comprises 15 residues. Germline-derived CDR1 and CDR2 are MDHEN and SYDVKM.

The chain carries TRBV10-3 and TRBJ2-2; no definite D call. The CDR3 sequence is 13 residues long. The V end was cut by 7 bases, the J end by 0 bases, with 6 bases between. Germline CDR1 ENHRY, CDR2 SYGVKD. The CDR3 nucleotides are TGTGCCATCACAGCCCCGAACACCGGGGAGCTGTTTTTT. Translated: CAITAPNTGELFF.

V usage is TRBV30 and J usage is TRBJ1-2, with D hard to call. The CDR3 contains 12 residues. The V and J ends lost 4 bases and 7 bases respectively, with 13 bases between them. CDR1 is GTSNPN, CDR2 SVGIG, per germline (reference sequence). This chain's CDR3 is CAWIRGVSGYTF. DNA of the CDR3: TGTGCCTGGATTCGCGGGGTTTCTGGCTACACCTTC.

The CDR3 DNA reads TGTGCCAGCAGCTTCGACAAGCGCTATAATTCACCCCTCCACTTT. Translated: CASSFDKRYNSPLHF. The chain combines TRBV11-2 with TRBJ1-6; D uncertain. Trimming left V 3 bases short and J 3 bases short, with 9 bases between. This CDR3 contains 15 residues. The V gene's germline CDR1 is SGHAT and CDR2 FQNNGV.

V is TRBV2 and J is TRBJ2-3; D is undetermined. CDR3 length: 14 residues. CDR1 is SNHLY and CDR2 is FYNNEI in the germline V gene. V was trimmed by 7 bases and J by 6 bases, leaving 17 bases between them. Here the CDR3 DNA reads TGTGCCAGCACCCTGGGCCCTGCGGCGGATACGCAGTATTTT. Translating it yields CASTLGPAADTQYF.

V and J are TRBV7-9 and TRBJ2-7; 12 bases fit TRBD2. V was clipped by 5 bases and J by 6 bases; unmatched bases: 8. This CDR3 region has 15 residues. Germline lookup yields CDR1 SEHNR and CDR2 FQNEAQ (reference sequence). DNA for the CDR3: TGTGCCAGCAGCCCGTTCCGACTAGCGGGAGCCGAGCAGTACTTC. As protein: CASSPFRLAGAEQYF.

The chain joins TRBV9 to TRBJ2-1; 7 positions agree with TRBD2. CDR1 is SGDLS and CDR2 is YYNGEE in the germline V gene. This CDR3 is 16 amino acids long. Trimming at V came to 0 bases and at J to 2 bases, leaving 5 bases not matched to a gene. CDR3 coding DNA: TGTGCCAGCAGCGTAGCGGGCGGGAGAGCCTACAATGAGCAGTTCTTC. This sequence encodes CASSVAGGRAYNEQFF.

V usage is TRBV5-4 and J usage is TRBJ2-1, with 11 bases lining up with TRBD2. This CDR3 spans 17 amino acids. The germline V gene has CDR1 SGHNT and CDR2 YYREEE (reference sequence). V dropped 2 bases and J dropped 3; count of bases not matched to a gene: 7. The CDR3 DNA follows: TGTGCCAGCAGCTTCTCCGGGACTAGCGGTCTCTACAATGAGCAGTTCTTC. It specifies CASSFSGTSGLYNEQFF.

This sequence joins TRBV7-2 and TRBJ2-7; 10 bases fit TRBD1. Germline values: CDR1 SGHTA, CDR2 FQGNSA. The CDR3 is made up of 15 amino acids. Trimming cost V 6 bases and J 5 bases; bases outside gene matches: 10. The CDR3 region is CASSSKDRGVDEQYF. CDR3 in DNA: TGTGCCAGCAGTTCCAAGGACAGGGGGGTGGACGAGCAGTACTTC. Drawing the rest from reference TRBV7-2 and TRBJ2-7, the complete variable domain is GAGVSQSPSNKVTEKGKDVELRCDPISGHTALYWYRQSLGQGLEFLIYFQGNSAPDKSGLPSDRFSAERTGGSVSTLTIQRTQQEDSAVYLCASSSKDRGVDEQYFGPGTRLTVT.

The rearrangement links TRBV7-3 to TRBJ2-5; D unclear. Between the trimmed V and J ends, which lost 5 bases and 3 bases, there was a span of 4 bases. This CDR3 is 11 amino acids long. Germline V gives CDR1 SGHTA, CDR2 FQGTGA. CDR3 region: CASSREETQYF. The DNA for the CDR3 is TGTGCCAGCAGCAGAGAAGAGACCCAGTACTTC.

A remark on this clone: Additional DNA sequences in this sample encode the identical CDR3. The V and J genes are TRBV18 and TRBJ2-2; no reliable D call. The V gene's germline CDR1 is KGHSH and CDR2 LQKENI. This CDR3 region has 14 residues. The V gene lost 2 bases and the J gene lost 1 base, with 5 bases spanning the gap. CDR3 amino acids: CASSPVGNTGELFF. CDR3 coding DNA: TGTGCCAGCTCACCAGTGGGGAACACCGGGGAGCTGTTTTTT.

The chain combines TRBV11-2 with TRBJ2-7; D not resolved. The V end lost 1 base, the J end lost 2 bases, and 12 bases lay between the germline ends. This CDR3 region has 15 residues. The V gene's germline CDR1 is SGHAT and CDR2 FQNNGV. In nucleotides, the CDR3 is TGTGCCAGCAGCTTAGGGTCCGGGCTTGCCTACGAGCAGTACTTC. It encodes CASSLGSGLAYEQYF.

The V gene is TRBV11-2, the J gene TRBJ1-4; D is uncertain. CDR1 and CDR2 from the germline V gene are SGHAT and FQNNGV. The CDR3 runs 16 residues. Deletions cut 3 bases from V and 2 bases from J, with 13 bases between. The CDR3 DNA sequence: TGTGCCAGCAGCTTTCGGGGAGTGGCGACTAATGAAAAACTGTTTTTT. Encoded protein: CASSFRGVATNEKLFF.

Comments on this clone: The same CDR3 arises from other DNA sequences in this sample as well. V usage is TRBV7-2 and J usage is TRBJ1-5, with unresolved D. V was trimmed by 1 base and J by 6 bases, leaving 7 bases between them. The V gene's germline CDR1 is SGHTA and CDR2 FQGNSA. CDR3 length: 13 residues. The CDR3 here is CASSLGLGQPQHF. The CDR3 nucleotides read TGTGCCAGCAGCTTAGGTCTAGGTCAGCCCCAGCATTTT.